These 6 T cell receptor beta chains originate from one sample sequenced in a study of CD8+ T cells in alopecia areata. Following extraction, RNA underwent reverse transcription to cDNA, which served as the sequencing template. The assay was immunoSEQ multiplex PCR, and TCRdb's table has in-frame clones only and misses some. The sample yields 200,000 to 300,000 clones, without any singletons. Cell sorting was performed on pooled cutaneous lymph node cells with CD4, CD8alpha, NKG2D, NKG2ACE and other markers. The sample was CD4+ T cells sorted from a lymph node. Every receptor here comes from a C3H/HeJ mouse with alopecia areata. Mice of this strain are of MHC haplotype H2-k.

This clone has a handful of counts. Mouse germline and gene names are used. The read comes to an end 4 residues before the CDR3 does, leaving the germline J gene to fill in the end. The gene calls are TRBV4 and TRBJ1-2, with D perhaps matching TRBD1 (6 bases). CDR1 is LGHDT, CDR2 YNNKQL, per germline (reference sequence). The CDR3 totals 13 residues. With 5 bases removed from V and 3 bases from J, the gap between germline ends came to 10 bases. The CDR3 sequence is CASSPTGHSDYTF. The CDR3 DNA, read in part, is TGTGCCAGCAGCCCAACAGGGCACTCC.

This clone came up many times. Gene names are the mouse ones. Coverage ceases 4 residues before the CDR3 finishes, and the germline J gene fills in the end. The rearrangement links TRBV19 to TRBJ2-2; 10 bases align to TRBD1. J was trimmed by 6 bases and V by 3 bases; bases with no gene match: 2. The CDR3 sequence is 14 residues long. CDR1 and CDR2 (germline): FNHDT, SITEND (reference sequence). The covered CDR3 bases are TGTGCCAGCAGTACGGGACAGGGGTCCGGG. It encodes CASSTGQGSG. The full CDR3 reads CASSTGQGSGQLYF.

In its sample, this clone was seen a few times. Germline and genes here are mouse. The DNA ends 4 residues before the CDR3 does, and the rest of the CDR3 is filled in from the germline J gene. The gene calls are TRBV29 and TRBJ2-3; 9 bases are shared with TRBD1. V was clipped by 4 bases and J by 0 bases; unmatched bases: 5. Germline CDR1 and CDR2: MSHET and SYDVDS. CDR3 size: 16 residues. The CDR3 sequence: CASSSRDRDSAETLYF. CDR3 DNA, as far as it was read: TGTGCTAGCAGTTCCCGGGACAGGGATAGTGCAGAA.

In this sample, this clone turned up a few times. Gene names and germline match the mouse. Here the CDR3 reads CASSQQGARAEQFF. The sequenced CDR3 bases are TGTGCCAGCAGTCAACAGGGGGCGCGGGCT. The chain recombines TRBV19 with TRBJ2-1; 9 nucleotides line up with TRBD1. The CDR3 end is not reached by the read, which stops 4 residues before it; the germline J gene fills it in. Germline lookup yields CDR1 FNHDT and CDR2 SITEND (reference sequence). The length of the CDR3 is 14 residues. The full variable domain, in which reference TRBV19 and TRBJ2-1 provide the parts outside the CDR3, is GGIITQTPKFLIGQEGQKLTLKCQQNFNHDTMYWYRQDSGKGLRLIYYSITENDLQKGDLSEGYDASREKKSSFSLTVTSAQKNEMAVFLCASSQQGARAEQFFGPGTRLTVL.

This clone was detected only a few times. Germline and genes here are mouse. CDR3 residues: CAWSPQPNTEVFF. Incomplete CDR3 DNA: TGTGCCTGGAGTCCACAACCAAACACA. This rearrangement joins TRBV31 to TRBJ1-1; D gene unclear. The CDR3 end lies 4 residues beyond the end of the read and is filled in from the germline J gene. V was trimmed by 1 base and J by 0 bases, leaving 6 bases between them. Germline values: CDR1 GKSSPN, CDR2 SITVG. The CDR3 consists of 13 residues.

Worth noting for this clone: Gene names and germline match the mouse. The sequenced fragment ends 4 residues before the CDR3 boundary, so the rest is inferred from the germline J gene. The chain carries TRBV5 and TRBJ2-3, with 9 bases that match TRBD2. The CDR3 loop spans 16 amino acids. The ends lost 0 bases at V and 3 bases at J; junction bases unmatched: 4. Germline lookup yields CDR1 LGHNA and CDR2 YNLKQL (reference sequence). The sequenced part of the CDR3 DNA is TGTGCCAGCAGCCAAGAACCGACTGGGGGAGCAGAA. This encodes CASSQEPTGGAE. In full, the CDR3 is CASSQEPTGGAETLYF.